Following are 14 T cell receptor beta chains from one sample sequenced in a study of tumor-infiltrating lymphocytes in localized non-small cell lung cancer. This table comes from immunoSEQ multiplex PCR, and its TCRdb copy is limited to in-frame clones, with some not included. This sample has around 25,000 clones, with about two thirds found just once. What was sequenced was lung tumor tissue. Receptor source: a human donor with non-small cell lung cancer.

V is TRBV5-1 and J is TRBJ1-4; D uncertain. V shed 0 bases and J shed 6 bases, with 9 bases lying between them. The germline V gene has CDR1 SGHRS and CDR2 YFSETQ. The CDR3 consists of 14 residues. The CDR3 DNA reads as TGCGCCAGCAGCTTGGCGAGCGTCGATGAAAAACTGTTTTTT. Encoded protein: CASSLASVDEKLFF.

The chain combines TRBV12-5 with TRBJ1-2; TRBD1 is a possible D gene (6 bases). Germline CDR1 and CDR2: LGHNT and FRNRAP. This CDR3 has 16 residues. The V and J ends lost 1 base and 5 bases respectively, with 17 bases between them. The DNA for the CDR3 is TGTGCTAGTGGTTTGGGGGCCGGGGGCCTGGATTATGGCTACACCTTC. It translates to CASGLGAGGLDYGYTF. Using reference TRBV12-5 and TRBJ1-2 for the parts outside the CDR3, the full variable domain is DARVTQTPRHKVTEMGQEVTMRCQPILGHNTVFWYRQTMMQGLELLAYFRNRAPLDDSGMPKDRFSAEMPDATLATLKIQPSEPRDSAVYFCASGLGAGGLDYGYTFGSGTRLTVV.

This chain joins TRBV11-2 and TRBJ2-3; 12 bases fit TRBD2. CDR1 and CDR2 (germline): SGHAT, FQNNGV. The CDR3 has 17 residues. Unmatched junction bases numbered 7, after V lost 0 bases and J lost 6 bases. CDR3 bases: TGTGCCAGCAGCTTAGAGGGACTAGCGGGCCGCAGGGATACGCAGTATTTT. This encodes CASSLEGLAGRRDTQYF.

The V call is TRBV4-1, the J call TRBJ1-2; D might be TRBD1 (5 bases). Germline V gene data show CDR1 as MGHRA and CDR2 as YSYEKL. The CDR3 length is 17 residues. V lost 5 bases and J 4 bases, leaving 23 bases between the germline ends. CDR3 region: CASSKGGTSGLSYGYTF. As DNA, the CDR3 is TGCGCCAGCAGCAAAGGAGGTACGTCGGGACTAAGCTATGGCTACACCTTC.

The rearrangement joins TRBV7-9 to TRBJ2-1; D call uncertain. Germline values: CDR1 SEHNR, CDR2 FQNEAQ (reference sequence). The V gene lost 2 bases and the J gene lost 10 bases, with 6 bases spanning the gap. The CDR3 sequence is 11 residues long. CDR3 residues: CASSLMREQFF. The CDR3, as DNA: TGTGCCAGCAGCTTAATGCGCGAGCAGTTCTTC.

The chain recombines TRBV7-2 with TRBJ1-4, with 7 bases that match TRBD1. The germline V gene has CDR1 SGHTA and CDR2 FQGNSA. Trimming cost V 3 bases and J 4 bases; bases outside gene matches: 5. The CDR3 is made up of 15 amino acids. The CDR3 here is CASSFSTGFNEKLFF. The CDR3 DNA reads TGTGCCAGCAGCTTTTCGACAGGGTTTAATGAAAAACTGTTTTTT.

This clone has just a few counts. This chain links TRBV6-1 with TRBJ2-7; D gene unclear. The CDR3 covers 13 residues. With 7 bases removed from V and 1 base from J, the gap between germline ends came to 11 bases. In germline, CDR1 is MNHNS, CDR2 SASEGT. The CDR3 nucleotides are TGTGCCAGCACCTTCTCACGTTCCTACGAGCAGTACTTC. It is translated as CASTFSRSYEQYF.

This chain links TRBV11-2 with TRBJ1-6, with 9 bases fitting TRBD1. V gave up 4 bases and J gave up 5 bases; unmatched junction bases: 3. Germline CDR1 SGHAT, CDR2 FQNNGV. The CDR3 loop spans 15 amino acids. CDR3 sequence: CASSWTGVNNSPLHF. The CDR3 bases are TGTGCCAGCAGCTGGACAGGGGTAAATAATTCACCCCTCCACTTT.

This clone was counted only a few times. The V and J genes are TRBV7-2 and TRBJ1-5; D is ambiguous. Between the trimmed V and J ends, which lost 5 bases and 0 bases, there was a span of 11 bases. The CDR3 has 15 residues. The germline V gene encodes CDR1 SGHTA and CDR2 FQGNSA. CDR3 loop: CASSPDATSNQPQHF. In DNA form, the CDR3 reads TGTGCCAGCAGCCCGGACGCCACTAGCAATCAGCCCCAGCATTTT.

The CDR3 sequence is CASSLGGGAYNEQFF. As DNA, the CDR3 is TGTGCCAGCAGCTTAGGCGGGGGGGCCTACAATGAGCAGTTCTTC. The V call is TRBV7-2, the J call TRBJ2-1, with 9 positions matching TRBD2. With 1 base clipped from V and 2 bases from J, the junction kept 0 bases outside the gene matches. The CDR3 has 15 residues. Germline CDR1 and CDR2: SGHTA and FQGNSA.

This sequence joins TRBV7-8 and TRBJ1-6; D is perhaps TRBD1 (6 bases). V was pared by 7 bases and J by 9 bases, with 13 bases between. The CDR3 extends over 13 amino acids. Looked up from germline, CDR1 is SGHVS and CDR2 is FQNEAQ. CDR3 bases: TGTGCCAGCACCTTGGGGGCGGTTTCACCCCTCCACTTT. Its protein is CASTLGAVSPLHF.

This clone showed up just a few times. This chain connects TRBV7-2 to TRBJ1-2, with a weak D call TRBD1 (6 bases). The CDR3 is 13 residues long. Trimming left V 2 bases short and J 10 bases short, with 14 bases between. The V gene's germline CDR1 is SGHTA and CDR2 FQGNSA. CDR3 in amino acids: CASSLSTGPNYTF. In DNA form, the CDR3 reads TGTGCCAGCAGCTTATCGACAGGCCCCAACTACACCTTC.

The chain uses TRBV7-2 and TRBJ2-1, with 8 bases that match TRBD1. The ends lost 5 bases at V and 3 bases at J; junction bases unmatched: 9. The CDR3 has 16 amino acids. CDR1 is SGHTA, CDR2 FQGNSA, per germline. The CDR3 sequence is CASSARDRGGYNEQFF. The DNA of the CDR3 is TGTGCCAGCAGCGCCCGCGACAGGGGAGGCTACAATGAGCAGTTCTTC.

The CDR3 DNA follows: TGTGCCAGCAGCTGGGCAGACCAAGAGACCCAGTACTTC. It encodes CASSWADQETQYF. The V and J genes are TRBV5-5 and TRBJ2-5; no clear D. The CDR3 has 13 amino acids. Between the trimmed V and J ends, which lost 3 bases and 0 bases, there was a span of 6 bases. Germline V CDR1 and CDR2: SGHKS, YYEKEE (reference sequence).